What follows are 27 T cell receptor beta chains derived from one specimen sequenced in a study of cytomegalovirus exposure and HLA in healthy donors. The PCR was carried out with 60 Vbeta primers and 13 Jbeta primers. Sequenced by immunoSEQ multiplex PCR; TCRdb stores in-frame clones only, minus some. Of 100,000 to 120,000 clones listed, approximately 83% are singletons. The sample taken for sequencing was PBMCs. The receptors were gathered from a man aged 40-49 years in good health and CMV-seronegative.

V usage is TRBV28 and J usage is TRBJ1-5; 9 bases line up with TRBD1. With 4 bases clipped from V and 5 bases from J, the junction kept 9 bases outside the gene matches. The CDR3 is 16 residues long. Germline V gives CDR1 MDHEN, CDR2 SYDVKM. The chain's CDR3 is CASSYRGLQPYQPQHF. CDR3 coding DNA: TGTGCCAGCAGTTACAGGGGGCTTCAGCCTTATCAGCCCCAGCATTTT.

The rearrangement uses TRBV29-1 and TRBJ1-1; no reliable D call. Trimming pared 4 bases from V and 10 bases from J, leaving 16 bases between. The CDR3 runs to 12 residues. Looked up from germline, CDR1 is SQVTM and CDR2 is ANQGSEA. The CDR3 sequence: CSVGAGGGRAFF. The DNA for the CDR3 is TGCAGCGTTGGGGCAGGAGGAGGTCGAGCTTTCTTT.

CDR3: CSVGGEQFF. Here the CDR3 DNA reads TGCAGCGTGGGGGGAGAGCAGTTCTTC. V usage is TRBV29-1 and J usage is TRBJ2-1, with D possibly TRBD2 on 6 matching bases. The germline V gene encodes CDR1 SQVTM and CDR2 ANQGSEA. The ends were cut back, 6 bases at V and 10 bases at J, with 7 bases in the middle. CDR3 size: 9 residues.

Concerning this clone itself: This sample also contains other DNA sequences that code for the same CDR3. This chain joins TRBV5-1 and TRBJ1-5; 7 bases agree with TRBD1. The germline CDR1 and CDR2 sequences are SGHRS and YFSETQ. J was trimmed by 6 bases and V by 4 bases; bases with no gene match: 10. The length of the CDR3 is 15 residues. DNA of the CDR3: TGCGCCAGCAGCCCCCAAACAGGGGATGGTCAGCCCCAGCATTTT. Translation: CASSPQTGDGQPQHF.

This clone was picked up one time. The chain has TRBV29-1 and TRBJ2-7; 7 nucleotides line up with TRBD1. This CDR3 is 13 amino acids long. V was clipped by 3 bases and J by 0 bases; unmatched bases: 2. Germline-derived CDR1 and CDR2 are SQVTM and ANQGSEA. The CDR3 sequence: CSVERTGSYEQYF. The CDR3 nucleotides read TGCAGCGTTGAGCGGACAGGCTCCTACGAGCAGTACTTC.

The chain joins TRBV6-1 to TRBJ2-7; D is perhaps TRBD2 (5 bases). Germline values: CDR1 MNHNS, CDR2 SASEGT. This CDR3 comprises 14 residues. Trimming cost V 9 bases and J 0 bases, with 15 bases left between them. CDR3 nucleotides: TGTGCCAGTGGGAGCGCGCGGTACTCCTACGAGCAGTACTTC. This encodes CASGSARYSYEQYF.

The V gene is TRBV29-1, the J gene TRBJ1-5; 10 bases are shared with TRBD1. With V trimmed by 8 bases and J by 5 bases, 12 bases remained unmatched. Germline values: CDR1 SQVTM, CDR2 ANQGSEA. The CDR3 runs to 15 residues. The CDR3 region is CSITLGQGVYQPQHF. The CDR3 bases are TGCAGCATCACCCTTGGACAGGGGGTGTATCAGCCCCAGCATTTT.

V usage is TRBV6-5 and J usage is TRBJ2-3; TRBD2 is a possible D gene (5 bases). The CDR3 length is 12 residues. In germline, CDR1 is MNHEY, CDR2 SVGAGI. The V gene lost 6 bases and the J gene lost 1 base, with 5 bases spanning the gap. As DNA, the CDR3 is TGTGCCAGCAGGGAGGGCACAGATACGCAGTATTTT. Translated, it gives CASREGTDTQYF.

The chain joins TRBV5-3 to TRBJ2-7; D remains unclear. TRBV5-3 is treated as an ORF (open reading frame) with a function not yet certain. Between the trimmed V and J ends, which lost 4 bases and 0 bases, there was a span of 11 bases. This CDR3 has 14 amino acids. In DNA form, the CDR3 reads TGTGCCAGAAGCGTTCGACAAATCTCCTACGAGCAGTACTTC. This codes for CARSVRQISYEQYF.

The sample holds one count of this clone. The chain joins TRBV5-1 to TRBJ1-2; D is unresolved. The CDR3 has 15 residues. Germline CDR1 SGHRS, CDR2 YFSETQ. The ends were cut back, 1 base at V and 2 bases at J, with 12 bases in the middle. CDR3 sequence (DNA): TGCGCCAGCAGCTTGACTGCGCCTCGCAACTATGGCTACACCTTC. Amino acids: CASSLTAPRNYGYTF. The full variable domain, with the rest looked up from reference TRBV5-1 and TRBJ1-2, is KAGVTQTPRYLIKTRGQQVTLSCSPISGHRSVSWYQQTPGQGLQFLFEYFSETQRNKGNFPGRFSGRQFSNSRSEMNVSTLELGDSALYLCASSLTAPRNYGYTFGSGTRLTVV.

This chain links TRBV27 with TRBJ1-5; 7 nucleotides align to TRBD1. The CDR3 loop spans 16 amino acids. Germline CDR1 and CDR2: MNHEY and SMNVEV (reference sequence). Trimming removed 5 bases from V and 0 bases from J; junction bases left unmatched: 7. The CDR3 is CASSLGRQGSNQPQHF. The CDR3 DNA follows: TGTGCCAGCAGTCTAGGCAGACAGGGTAGCAATCAGCCCCAGCATTTT.

This chain uses TRBV12-2 with TRBJ1-2. TRBV12-2 is classified as a pseudogene. The CDR3 is made up of 16 amino acids. CDR3 sequence: CASRLSFDCRNYGYTF. For the CDR3, the DNA is TGTGCAAGTCGCCTATCCTTCGATTGCCGCAACTATGGCTACACCTTC.

This chain uses TRBV6-6 with TRBJ1-3; 8 nucleotides align to TRBD1. This CDR3 comprises 15 residues. V lost 2 bases and J lost 2; bases outside the gene matches: 2. The V gene's germline CDR1 is MNHNY and CDR2 SVGAGI (reference sequence). The CDR3 sequence is CASSYQQGAGNTIYF. In DNA form, the CDR3 reads TGTGCCAGCAGTTACCAACAGGGGGCTGGAAACACCATATATTTT.

V is TRBV2 and J is TRBJ1-5; D gene ambiguous. The ends were cut back, 7 bases at V and 0 bases at J, with 4 bases in the middle. Per the germline V gene, CDR1 is SNHLY and CDR2 is FYNNEI. The CDR3 runs 12 residues. The CDR3 DNA sequence: TGTGCCAGCACGGGTAGCAATCAGCCCCAGCATTTT. Translation gives CASTGSNQPQHF.

The V gene is TRBV5-1, the J gene TRBJ1-1, with D tentatively TRBD1 (6 bases). The length of the CDR3 is 15 residues. Germline V gene lookup returns CDR1 SGHRS and CDR2 YFSETQ. Deletions cut 4 bases from V and 4 bases from J, with 17 bases between. The CDR3 loop is CASSPPGARGTEAFF. The DNA of the CDR3 is TGCGCCAGCAGCCCCCCAGGGGCCAGGGGCACTGAAGCTTTCTTT.

This clone appeared once. V gene TRBV29-1 combines with J gene TRBJ2-1; D possibly corresponds to TRBD1 (6 bases). With 6 bases removed from V and 3 bases from J, the gap between germline ends came to 15 bases. CDR1 is SQVTM, CDR2 ANQGSEA, per germline. The CDR3 is made up of 14 amino acids. CDR3 sequence reads: CSVSQRGFYNEQFF. Written as DNA, the CDR3 is TGCAGCGTGTCTCAGAGGGGGTTCTACAATGAGCAGTTCTTC.

This clone was recorded a few times. V and J are TRBV7-9 and TRBJ1-5; weak D call: TRBD1 (5 bases). The CDR3 extends over 14 amino acids. The germline V gene encodes CDR1 SEHNR and CDR2 FQNEAQ (reference sequence). V was trimmed by 5 bases and J by 0 bases, leaving 8 bases between them. The CDR3 is CASSRGNSNQPQHF. CDR3 nucleotides: TGTGCCAGCAGCCGGGGGAATAGCAATCAGCCCCAGCATTTT.

The rearrangement uses TRBV9 and TRBJ1-1; 7 nucleotides align to TRBD1. Germline V gene lookup returns CDR1 SGDLS and CDR2 YYNGEE. This CDR3 is 14 amino acids long. The J segment lost 2 bases and the V segment lost 1 base, leaving 2 bases of the junction unmatched. DNA of the CDR3: TGTGCCAGCAGCGTAAACAGGGGTAACACTGAAGCTTTCTTT. Encoded protein: CASSVNRGNTEAFF.

The V and J genes are TRBV27 and TRBJ1-2, with D tentatively TRBD1 (6 bases). The V gene lost 7 bases and the J gene lost 8 bases, with 23 bases spanning the gap. This CDR3 is built from 15 residues. The germline V gene has CDR1 MNHEY and CDR2 SMNVEV (reference sequence). CDR3 region: CASTLRGDRLNGYTF. The CDR3 nucleotides are TGTGCCAGCACCCTTCGGGGTGACAGGCTAAACGGCTACACCTTC.

The genes are TRBV4-2 and TRBJ1-1, with D hard to call. The CDR3 covers 15 residues. The V gene's germline CDR1 is LGHNA and CDR2 YNFKEQ. The ends were cut back, 6 bases at V and 0 bases at J, with 14 bases in the middle. CDR3 region: CASSPEKMMNTEAFF. Written as DNA, the CDR3 is TGTGCCAGCAGTCCTGAGAAGATGATGAACACTGAAGCTTTCTTT.

V and J are TRBV4-1 and TRBJ1-1; D may be TRBD1 (6 bases). The CDR3 loop spans 14 amino acids. CDR1 is MGHRA, CDR2 YSYEKL, per germline. The V end was cut by 3 bases, the J end by 1 base, with 9 bases between. The CDR3 DNA is TGCGCCAGCAGCCACGAGGACAGGAACACTGAAGCTTTCTTT. Translated, it gives CASSHEDRNTEAFF.

The chain recombines TRBV2 with TRBJ1-6; D remains ambiguous. Looked up from germline, CDR1 is SNHLY and CDR2 is FYNNEI. Deletions cut 2 bases from V and 7 bases from J, with 9 bases between. The CDR3 has 14 amino acids. The CDR3 DNA reads TGTGCCAGCAGTGAACAGATACCGAATTCACCCCTCCACTTT. It is translated as CASSEQIPNSPLHF.

The CDR3 region has the DNA TGTGCCAGCAGTGCTCTCGTGTCCGGGACAGGGGTGGCCGGGGAGCTGTTTTTT. The encoded protein is CASSALVSGTGVAGELFF. This sequence joins TRBV6-1 and TRBJ2-2; TRBD1 agrees at 10 bases. Germline-derived CDR1 and CDR2 are MNHNS and SASEGT. This CDR3 has 18 amino acids. The V and J ends lost 4 bases and 6 bases, in that order; junction bases with no gene match: 14.

This chain uses TRBV5-1 with TRBJ1-5; D not certain. CDR3 size: 13 residues. With 4 bases removed from V and 5 bases from J, the gap between germline ends came to 10 bases. Looked up from germline, CDR1 is SGHRS and CDR2 is YFSETQ. CDR3 sequence reads: CASSVSPDQPQHF. Written as DNA, the CDR3 is TGCGCCAGCAGCGTCTCACCGGATCAGCCCCAGCATTTT.

A note on this clone: Sequence at one end of the junction differs from germline and may be a read error. V gene TRBV7-9 combines with J gene TRBJ1-2; D gene uncertain. The CDR3 totals 12 residues. Germline V gene data show CDR1 as SEHNR and CDR2 as FQNEAQ (reference sequence). CDR3 coding DNA: TGTTCCAGCAGCTTAGTAGAGGATTCTATCACCTTC. Translation gives CSSSLVEDSITF.

The rearrangement links TRBV15 to TRBJ2-1; a possible D gene is TRBD1 (6 bases). Per germline, CDR1 LNHNV and CDR2 YYDKDF (reference sequence). The ends were cut back, 3 bases at V and 3 bases at J, with 9 bases in the middle. The CDR3 has 14 residues. For the CDR3, the DNA is TGTGCCACCAGCAGGGGGGCCATCTACAATGAGCAGTTCTTC. Amino acids: CATSRGAIYNEQFF.

The chain joins TRBV2 to TRBJ1-2; TRBD1 matches at 8 bases. CDR3 length: 14 residues. V lost 5 bases to trimming and J lost 5 bases; unmatched junction nucleotides: 7. Looked up from germline, CDR1 is SNHLY and CDR2 is FYNNEI. DNA of the CDR3: TGTGCCAGCAGTAGGACAGGGCAGGGGTATGGCTACACCTTC. This gives the protein CASSRTGQGYGYTF. The full variable domain, completed using reference TRBV2 and TRBJ1-2, is EPEVTQTPSHQVTQMGQEVILRCVPISNHLYFYWYRQILGQKVEFLVSFYNNEISEKSEIFDDQFSVERPDGSNFTLKIRSTKLEDSAMYFCASSRTGQGYGYTFGSGTRLTVV.